Listed below are T cell receptor beta chains from one sample, sequenced in a study of blood T cell repertoires in COVID-19. The assay was immunoSEQ multiplex PCR, and TCRdb's table has in-frame clones only and misses some. The table shows approximately 250,000 clones, with roughly 91% occurring only once. Sequenced input: PBMCs or T cells enriched from blood (not recorded which). The receptors derive from a woman aged 55-69 years in a cohort exposed to, infected with or recovered from COVID-19 (not recorded which). CDR3s include the opening cysteine and the closing phenylalanine or tryptophan. The D gene is left open where the match is weak. Clone size appears in some rows only: once, few, many, or a class for an expanded clone.

>.|TRBJ1-5|.|TRBV6-5
CASSPRGTNNQPQHF
TGTGCCAGCAGTCCTCGGGGGACCAACAATCAGCCCCAGCATTTT
>.|TRBJ1-4|.|TRBV15
CATSRDGPAGGPTNEKLFF
TGTGCCACCAGCAGAGATGGGCCCGCCGGGGGACCAACTAATGAAAAACTGTTTTTT
>TRBD2|TRBJ2-1|.|TRBV4-1
CASSQETPTSGTPSYNEQFF
TGCGCCAGCAGCCAAGAGACCCCGACTAGCGGGACCCCCTCCTACAATGAGCAGTTCTTC
>.|TRBJ1-2|.|TRBV21-1
CASSKTRAGYGYTF
TGTGCCAGCAGCAAAACGAGGGCTGGATATGGCTACACCTTC
>TRBD2|TRBJ2-3|.|TRBV2
CATQVGLGTDTQYF
TGTGCCACACAGGTAGGACTAGGCACAGATACGCAGTATTTT
>.|TRBJ1-1|.|TRBV28
CASSLPGASGTEAFF
TGTGCCAGCAGTTTGCCAGGGGCGTCGGGCACTGAAGCTTTCTTT
>.|TRBJ2-5|few|TRBV28
CASNGRGNQETQYF
TGTGCCAGCAATGGCAGGGGTAATCAAGAGACCCAGTACTTC
>TRBD1|TRBJ2-5|.|TRBV23-1
CASSPGTVGAQETQYF
TGCGCCAGCAGTCCTGGGACAGTTGGGGCCCAAGAGACCCAGTACTTC
>.|TRBJ2-7|.|TRBV28
CASSPGLSYEQYF
TGTGCCAGCAGCCCGGGACTTTCCTACGAGCAGTACTTC
>.|TRBJ2-3|.|TRBV5-1
CASSQGRAGTDTQYF
TGCGCCAGCAGTCAGGGTCGAGCCGGCACAGATACGCAGTATTTT
>TRBD1|TRBJ1-3|.|TRBV18
CASSPLAETGEGNTIYF
TGTGCCAGCTCACCACTCGCCGAGACAGGGGAGGGAAACACCATATATTTT
>TRBD2|TRBJ2-3|.|TRBV5-1
CASRRTSGSTDTQYF
TGCGCCAGCAGAAGGACTAGCGGGAGTACAGATACGCAGTATTTT
>.|TRBJ2-7|few|TRBV3-1/TRBV3-2
CASSPFRSSDQYF
TGTGCCAGCAGCCCTTTTCGGTCTAGCGATCAGTACTTC
>.|TRBJ1-2|.|TRBV28
CASTSQGNYGYTF
TGTGCCAGCACCTCCCAGGGAAACTATGGCTACACCTTC
>.|TRBJ2-3|.|TRBV2
CASSVTLAWLYF
TGTGCCAGCAGTGTGACCCTAGCTTGGTTGTATTTT
>TRBD2|TRBJ2-1|.|TRBV2
CASTPPTSGRADEQFF
TGTGCCAGCACCCCACCGACTAGCGGGAGGGCCGATGAGCAGTTCTTC
>TRBD2|TRBJ2-1|.|TRBV5-1
CASSLIAGGQNEQFF
TGCGCCAGCAGCCTCATAGCGGGGGGGCAGAATGAGCAGTTCTTC
>TRBD1|TRBJ2-7|.|TRBV9
CASSKGTAYEQYF
TGTGCCAGCAGCAAAGGGACAGCTTACGAGCAGTACTTC
>.|TRBJ1-1|.|TRBV18
CASSPLVQGMNTEAFF
TGTGCCAGCTCACCACTGGTTCAGGGTATGAACACTGAAGCTTTCTTT
>.|TRBJ2-1|.|TRBV7-3
CASSLSPSGEQFF
TGTGCCAGCAGCTTAAGTCCCTCCGGTGAGCAGTTCTTC
>.|TRBJ1-2|.|TRBV7-3
CASSLTQTGSQDGYTF
TGTGCCAGCAGCTTAACTCAAACAGGGTCTCAGGATGGCTACACCTTC
>.|TRBJ2-3|.|TRBV3-1/TRBV3-2
CASSQRDLRTDTQYF
TGTGCCAGCAGCCAAAGGGACTTGCGCACAGATACGCAGTATTTT
>.|TRBJ1-2|.|TRBV2
CASSRQGQDYGYTF
TGTGCCAGCAGCCGCCAGGGGCAGGACTATGGCTACACCTTC
>TRBD2|TRBJ2-7|.|TRBV30
CAWMTSGRREQYF
TGTGCCTGGATGACTAGCGGGAGGAGGGAGCAGTACTTC
>.|TRBJ2-5|.|TRBV28
CASNRANQETQYF
TGTGCCAGCAACCGAGCAAACCAAGAGACCCAGTACTTC
>TRBD1|TRBJ2-6|.|TRBV7-8
CASSLRDRGNGANVLTF
TGTGCCAGCAGCTTACGGGACAGGGGGAATGGGGCCAACGTCCTGACTTTC
>TRBD1|TRBJ1-4|.|TRBV28
CASRLGNRGENEKLFF
TGTGCCAGCCGACTCGGAAACAGGGGAGAGAATGAAAAACTGTTTTTT
>.|TRBJ1-2|.|TRBV28
CASLENYGYTF
TGTGCCAGCCTTGAGAACTATGGCTACACCTTC
>.|TRBJ2-3|.|TRBV3-1/TRBV3-2
CASSLLGADTQYF
TGTGCCAGCAGCCTACTAGGAGCAGATACGCAGTATTTT
>TRBD2|TRBJ2-7|.|TRBV3-1/TRBV3-2
CASSPSSGRGAEQYF
TGTGCCAGCAGCCCCTCTAGCGGGAGGGGCGCCGAGCAGTACTTC
>TRBD1|TRBJ1-1|once|TRBV30
CAWSVPSQGARAEAFF
TGTGCCTGGAGTGTTCCCTCACAGGGGGCTCGGGCTGAAGCTTTCTTT
>TRBD1|TRBJ1-2|once|TRBV13
CASSTGQYYGYTF
TGTGCCAGCAGCACGGGACAGTACTATGGCTACACCTTC
>.|TRBJ2-1|few|TRBV7-3
CASSQAGPSYNEQFF
TGTGCCAGCAGCCAAGCTGGGCCGTCCTACAATGAGCAGTTCTTC
>TRBD1|TRBJ2-1|.|TRBV3-1/TRBV3-2
CASSHWDSNNEQFF
TGTGCCAGCAGCCACTGGGACAGCAACAATGAGCAGTTCTTC
>TRBD1|TRBJ2-3|.|TRBV29-1
CSVDPDRGRTDTQYF
TGCAGCGTTGATCCGGACAGGGGGCGCACAGATACGCAGTATTTT
>.|TRBJ1-1|.|TRBV28
CASSLGRFSRTEAFF
TGTGCCAGCAGTTTAGGCCGCTTTTCAAGAACTGAAGCTTTCTTT
>TRBD2|TRBJ2-2|.|TRBV10-2
CASRASGKNTGELFF
TGCGCCAGCAGGGCTAGCGGGAAGAACACCGGGGAGCTGTTTTTT
>.|TRBJ1-2|few|TRBV28
CASSFFPPGNYGYTF
TGTGCCAGCAGTTTTTTCCCCCCAGGGAACTATGGCTACACCTTC
>TRBD2|TRBJ2-7|once|TRBV28
CASSLVLWTSGNYEQYF
TGTGCCAGCAGCTTAGTCCTTTGGACTAGCGGGAACTACGAGCAGTACTTC
>.|TRBJ1-1|.|TRBV20-1
CSASRAFF
TGCAGTGCTAGTCGGGCTTTCTTT
>TRBD1|TRBJ1-2|.|TRBV28
CASRRQGVVYGYTF
TGTGCCAGCAGACGACAGGGGGTAGTCTATGGCTACACCTTC
>.|TRBJ2-5|.|TRBV12-3/TRBV12-4
CASGPLGRETQYF
TGTGCCAGCGGACCTCTAGGGAGGGAGACCCAGTACTTC
>.|TRBJ2-1|.|TRBV29-1
CSVVSSLAYSYNEQFF
TGCAGCGTGGTATCGTCCTTAGCGTATTCCTACAATGAGCAGTTCTTC
>.|TRBJ2-7|.|TRBV7-2
CASSLDPGDSYEQYF
TGTGCCAGCAGCTTAGACCCAGGGGACTCCTACGAGCAGTACTTC
>TRBD1|TRBJ2-3|.|TRBV24-1
CATSDPTGGRTDTQYF
TGTGCCACCAGTGACCCGACAGGGGGTCGTACAGATACGCAGTATTTT
>TRBD2|TRBJ2-5|.|TRBV27
CASKNGGGSMTDQETQYF
TGTGCCAGCAAAAACGGGGGGGGCAGCATGACAGACCAAGAGACCCAGTACTTC
>TRBD2|TRBJ2-1|.|TRBV13
CASSRTSGRTGGVNEQFF
TGTGCCAGCAGCCGTACTAGCGGGAGGACCGGTGGGGTTAATGAGCAGTTCTTC
>.|TRBJ1-1|.|TRBV30
CAWKVRAGSPEAFF
TGTGCCTGGAAGGTTAGGGCGGGGAGTCCTGAAGCTTTCTTT
>.|TRBJ2-1|.|TRBV4-1
CASSQNTGLINNEQFF
TGCGCCAGCAGCCAAAACACGGGTCTAATCAACAATGAGCAGTTCTTC
>TRBD2|TRBJ2-3|.|TRBV27
CASSGLAKSDTQYF
TGTGCCAGCAGTGGACTAGCGAAATCAGATACGCAGTATTTT
>TRBD1|TRBJ2-5|.|TRBV7-3
CASSSGQQETQYF
TGTGCCAGCAGCTCGGGACAGCAAGAGACCCAGTACTTC